This TCR beta chain was documented in a study of immune characterization of retroperitoneal liposarcoma. This clonotype was seen more than once but under ten times. TCRdb independently ran MiXCR on the PCR reads; one entry per CDR3 protein. The sample includes around 2,200 distinct CDR3 sequences, about 43% of them seen just once. What was sequenced was tumor tissue. The TCR originated in a male donor with retroperitoneal liposarcoma.

CDR3 amino acids: CASSMSGRAYEQYF. The CDR3 nucleotides read TGTGCCAGCAGCATGAGCGGGAGAGCCTACGAGCAGTACTTC. The chain joins TRBV12-3 or TRBV12-4 to TRBJ2-4; 8 bases map to TRBD2. Gene TRBJ2-7 matches the end of the DNA better, so the J call may be wrong. CDR3 length: 14 amino acids.